The clone carrying this T cell receptor (beta chain) has only a few counts. Its antigen is undetermined. This sample was included in a study of response to subunit inactivated influenza vaccine. Study results and caveats: Authors suggested that a seasonal influenza vaccination recruits few new T cells each time.

The CDR3 extends over 17 amino acids. Trimming took off 4 bases at V and 3 bases at J, with 18 bases between the two ends. In germline, CDR1 is KGHDR, CDR2 SFDVKD. One entry per CDR3 protein results from TCRdb running MiXCR on the RT-PCR reads. The table records 650,000 to 800,000 distinct CDR3 sequences, about 18% of them present only once. The chain carries TRBV24-1 and TRBJ2-1; D uncertain. The TCR sequence derives from a man aged 45 to 65 who received an inactivated influenza vaccine. Here the sequenced sample was PBMCs from blood, taken about 5 days after vaccination. The DNA for the CDR3 is TGTGCCACCAGTGACCTGAAAAGTACTAAGGACTACAATGAGCAGTTCTTC. It codes for CATSDLKSTKDYNEQFF.